This T cell receptor gamma chain came from a study of γδ T cells in repeated Plasmodium falciparum infection. Across the study: Malaria-naive adults were infected with P. falciparum NF54 four times over around 600 days. Malian gammadelta TCRs were studied during no-transmission periods and across acute malaria episodes. Findings and caveats of the study: In Vdelta2-negative, largely Vdelta1+, gammadelta repertoires, repeated controlled infections appeared to drive clonal selection waves.

Vgamma9/Vdelta2+ and Vdelta2-negative gammadelta T cells were flow-sorted from PBMC for bulk sequencing. Many counts were recorded for this clone. Its target is not known. Sequencing covered both gamma and delta TCR chains per sample. TCRdb re-called clones from the multiplex PCR reads using CATT. The data contain about 26,000 gamma-chain clones, around 3% of them singletons. CDR3 size: 11 residues. Germline assignment: CDR1 EGSTGY and CDR2 YDSYTSSV. Trimming removed 5 bases from V and 12 bases from J; junction bases left unmatched: 10. This TCR came from a pool of human donors (malaria-infected and uninfected, not separated). This chain joins TRGV4 and TRGJ1 or TRGJ2. Input material: gamma-delta T cells from blood. The chain's CDR3 is CATWGRDWKLF. CDR3 nucleotides: TGTGCCACCTGGGGGCGGGACTGGAAACTCTTT.